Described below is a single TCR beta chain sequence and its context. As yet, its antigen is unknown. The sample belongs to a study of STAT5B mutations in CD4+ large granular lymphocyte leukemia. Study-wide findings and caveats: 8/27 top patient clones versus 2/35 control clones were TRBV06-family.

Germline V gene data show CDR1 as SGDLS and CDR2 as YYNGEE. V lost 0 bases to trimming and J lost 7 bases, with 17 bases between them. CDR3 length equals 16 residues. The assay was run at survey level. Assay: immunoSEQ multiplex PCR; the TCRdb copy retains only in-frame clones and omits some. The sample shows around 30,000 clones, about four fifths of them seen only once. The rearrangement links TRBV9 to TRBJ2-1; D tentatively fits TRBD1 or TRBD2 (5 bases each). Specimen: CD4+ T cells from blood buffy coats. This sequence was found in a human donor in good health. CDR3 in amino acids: CASSVGGQRGVNEQFF. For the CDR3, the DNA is TGTGCCAGCAGCGTAGGGGGTCAGCGAGGGGTGAATGAGCAGTTCTTC. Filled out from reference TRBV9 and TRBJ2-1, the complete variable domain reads DSGVTQTPKHLITATGQRVTLRCSPRSGDLSVYWYQQSLDQGLQFLIQYYNGEERAKGNILERFSAQQFPDLHSELNLSSLELGDSALYFCASSVGGQRGVNEQFFGPGTRLTVL.